This T cell receptor beta chain was profiled in a study of T cells in Graves' hyperthyroidism and ophthalmopathy. The CDR3 runs 16 residues. Per the germline V gene, CDR1 is MNHEY and CDR2 is SVGEGT. The V gene end was trimmed by 2 bases and the J gene end by 5 bases; junction bases not matched to a gene: 10. What was amplified from RNA transcripts were TCR beta CDR3 regions. HTBI primers drove first-round RT-PCR of the TCR CDR3. TCRdb ran MiXCR on the multiplex PCR reads and lists one entry per CDR3 protein. Found here are hundreds of thousands of distinct CDR3 sequences, about a sixth of them singletons; the top ten hold roughly 3%.

Sequencing was carried out using blood. The genes are TRBV6-2 or TRBV6-3 and TRBJ1-1, with TRBD1 matching 8 bases. The clonotype originates from a woman aged 40 to 50 with Graves' ophthalmopathy. The CDR3 bases are TGTGCCAGCAGTTACACCCCGGGACAGGTCGATACTGAAGCTTTCTTT. Its protein is CASSYTPGQVDTEAFF.